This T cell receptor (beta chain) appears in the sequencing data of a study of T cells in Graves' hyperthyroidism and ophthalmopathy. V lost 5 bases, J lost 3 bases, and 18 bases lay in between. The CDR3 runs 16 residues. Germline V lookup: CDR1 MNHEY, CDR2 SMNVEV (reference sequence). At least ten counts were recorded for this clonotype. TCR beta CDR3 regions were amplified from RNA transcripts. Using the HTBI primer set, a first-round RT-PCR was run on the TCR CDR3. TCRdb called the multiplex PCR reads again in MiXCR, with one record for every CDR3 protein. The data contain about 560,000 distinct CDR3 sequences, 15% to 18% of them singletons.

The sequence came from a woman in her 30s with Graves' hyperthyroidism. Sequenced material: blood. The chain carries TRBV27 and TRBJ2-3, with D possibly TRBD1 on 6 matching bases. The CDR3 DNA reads TGTGCCAGCAGTAAAACAGGGACATACGCAACAGATACGCAGTATTTT. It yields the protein CASSKTGTYATDTQYF.